This T cell receptor beta chain came from a study of breast tumors, draining lymph nodes, adjacent tissues (dated by TCRdb to the mid-2010s). About the full investigation: The study compared TCR beta repertoires across tumor, adjacent nontumor tissue and axillary lymph nodes from breast cancer patients. The study aimed to assess the relationships and possible T-cell exchange between tumor, surrounding tissue and draining lymph node repertoires in human breast cancer.

The instrument was an Illumina HiSeq 2000. TCR beta chain libraries were generated through multiplex PCR amplification. The amplified TCR beta chain products were analyzed by high-throughput sequencing. TCRdb redid the processing of the public reads, applying fastp at Q25 and MiXCR, and retained in-frame beta chains. A single entry per CDR3 protein holds the most common genes and DNA from its merged rows. The table for this sample lists about 130,000 distinct CDR3 sequences; about 22% of them were counted only once. The ten largest make up approximately 2.7% of the sample. Lymph node samples came from the axillary draining lymph nodes of breast cancer patients. Details on this clonotype: No cognate antigen has been identified for it. Compared with germline, one end of the junction differs, possibly owing to a read error.

The investigation overall reported the following: The data were considered consistent with most tumor T cells being derived from the lymph node and subsequently expanding within tumor tissue. The similarity between tumor and nontumor tissue repertoires was significantly greater in luminal-like breast cancer than in basal-like breast cancer. Tumor T-cell repertoires showed less diversity than lymph node repertoires and more diversity than nontumor tissue repertoires, and tumor T-cell repertoires showed preferential V and J gene usage. Rather than being directly demonstrated, the conclusion that tumor T cells originate in lymph nodes was presented as consistent with a hypothesis.

This clonotype was obtained from a female donor with breast cancer. Some clones in this sample may be carry-over from other donors' samples. Sequencing was done on a sample of axillary lymph node tissue.

The CDR3 has the sequence CASSQDWTAGNSIYF. The sequenced DNA: TGTGCCAGCAGCCAAGATTGGACAGCCGGAAACTCCATATATTTT. The chain was built from TRBV4-2 and TRBJ1-3; the D segment could be TRBD1, given 6 matching bases. The CDR3 runs 15 residues from the cysteine to the phenylalanine. Left in the record is the CDR3 DNA by itself, 45 bases read in frame from the first base. CDR1 and CDR2 are drawn from the germline V gene: LGHNA, YNFKEQ.